Only a few counts were recorded for the clone carrying this TCR beta chain. Its antigen is undetermined. The authors made TCR cDNA by 5'RACE template switching, adding a universal primer site and UMIs. One entry per CDR3 protein, called by TCRdb with MiXCR from the 5' RACE reads. The data show hundreds of thousands of distinct CDR3 sequences, with over 3.5% seen just once and about 26% held by the top ten. This CDR3 is 14 amino acids long. V lost 1 base and J lost 5, with 9 bases in between. Germline V gene data show CDR1 as SGHVS and CDR2 as FQNEAQ. This entry comes from a study of T cells after yellow fever vaccination. Overall study findings and caveats: Just a small share of clonotypes turned up in the CD4 compartment as well as the CD8 compartment.

The origin of this receptor is a young man who received the YFV17D yellow fever vaccine. Sequenced material: PBMCs, taken 5 days after the yellow fever booster vaccination. The rearrangement links TRBV7-8 to TRBJ1-5; D gene uncertain. CDR3 nucleotides: TGTGCCAGCAGCTTAGTAGGGTACTATCAGCCCCAGCATTTT. Translating it yields CASSLVGYYQPQHF.